One and the same sample provided the 15 T cell receptor beta chains below, sequenced in a study of a mutant IDH1 vaccine in newly diagnosed glioma. The antigens these receptors bind are not known. Time point noted: week 11, during vaccination. Vaccinated patients received 300 ug of mutant IDH1 20-mer peptide per dose, with topical imiquimod. Profiling relied on immunoSEQ multiplex PCR, and the TCRdb table lists in-frame clones only, not all of them. The table records some 52,000 clones, 90% to 95% of them present only once. Sample: PBMCs, taken from a glioma patient whose treatment included an IDH1 peptide vaccine. The receptor set was obtained from a man over 45 with glioma.

The rearrangement joins TRBV29-1 to TRBJ2-7; D is uncertain. This CDR3 contains 13 residues. Germline V gives CDR1 SQVTM, CDR2 ANQGSEA. V dropped 6 bases and J dropped 0 bases, with 12 bases sitting between them. CDR3 in amino acids: CSVRAIPSYEQYF. As DNA, the CDR3 is TGCAGCGTCCGGGCCATTCCCTCCTACGAGCAGTACTTC.

The chain recombines TRBV20-1 with TRBJ1-1; D is ambiguous. CDR1 DFQATT and CDR2 SNEGSKA come from the germline V gene (reference sequence). V was trimmed by 5 bases and J by 3 bases, leaving 4 bases between them. The CDR3 is 10 amino acids. CDR3 protein: CSASYTEAFF. DNA of the CDR3: TGCAGTGCTTCGTACACTGAAGCTTTCTTT.

The CDR3 region has the DNA TGTGCCAGCAGTCGCGGGGCGAACACTGAAGCTTTCTTT. This encodes CASSRGANTEAFF. The chain employs TRBV6-1 and TRBJ1-1, with D maybe TRBD1 (5 bases). Trimming pared 5 bases from V and 1 base from J, leaving 8 bases between. CDR1 is MNHNS, CDR2 SASEGT, per germline. The CDR3 contains 13 residues.

This chain links TRBV7-8 with TRBJ2-2; 10 bases agree with TRBD1. This CDR3 contains 18 residues. Germline V gene lookup returns CDR1 SGHVS and CDR2 FQNEAQ. V lost 1 base and J lost 3; bases outside the gene matches: 8. In DNA form, the CDR3 reads TGTGCCAGCAGCTTAGTGGGCGGGACAGGGGATTACACCGGGGAGCTGTTTTTT. This translates into CASSLVGGTGDYTGELFF. The full variable domain, rest sourced from reference TRBV7-8 and TRBJ2-2, is GAGVSQSPRYKVAKRGQDVALRCDPISGHVSLFWYQQALGQGPEFLTYFQNEAQLDKSGLPSDRFFAERPEGSVSTLKIQRTQQEDSAVYLCASSLVGGTGDYTGELFFGEGSRLTVL.

The rearrangement uses TRBV7-8 and TRBJ2-7; tentatively, D is TRBD2 (5 bases). Germline V gene sequence: CDR1 SGHVS, CDR2 FQNEAQ. The CDR3 totals 12 residues. V was trimmed by 5 bases and J by 7 bases, leaving 12 bases between them. The CDR3 here is CASSTDRGEQYF. The CDR3 nucleotides are TGTGCCAGCAGCACGGATCGCGGGGAGCAGTACTTC.

The chain employs TRBV4-2 and TRBJ2-7; D is possibly TRBD2 (6 bases). V lost 4 bases, J lost 1 base, and 20 bases lay in between. The CDR3 consists of 17 residues. CDR1 and CDR2 (germline): LGHNA, YNFKEQ. The CDR3 region is CASSRGARDGKSYEQYF. DNA for the CDR3: TGTGCCAGCAGCCGCGGGGCCCGGGACGGCAAATCCTACGAGCAGTACTTC.

CDR3 in amino acids: CAWRTTVNTEAFF. The CDR3 DNA sequence: TGTGCCTGGAGGACGACCGTGAACACTGAAGCTTTCTTT. This chain connects TRBV30 to TRBJ1-1; no clear D gene. The V gene's germline CDR1 is GTSNPN and CDR2 SVGIG (reference sequence). There are 13 residues in the CDR3. Trimming cost V 3 bases and J 0 bases, with 8 bases left between them. Filled out from reference TRBV30 and TRBJ1-1, the complete variable domain reads SQTIHQWPATLVQPVGSPLSLECTVEGTSNPNLYWYRQAAGRGLQLLFYSVGIGQISSEVPQNLSASRPQDRQFILSSKKLLLSDSGFYLCAWRTTVNTEAFFGQGTRLTVV.

The gene calls are TRBV2 and TRBJ2-7; unclear D gene. This CDR3 spans 13 amino acids. Trimming shortened V by 7 bases and J by 4 bases, and 14 bases separated the two germline ends. Germline V gives CDR1 SNHLY, CDR2 FYNNEI. The CDR3 bases are TGTGCCAGCACCCCAGCAGGACCTTACGAGCAGTACTTC. Residues: CASTPAGPYEQYF.

This chain connects TRBV6-5 to TRBJ1-5, with D perhaps matching TRBD1 (6 bases). Trimming pared 0 bases from V and 6 bases from J, leaving 12 bases between. Germline V gene lookup returns CDR1 MNHEY and CDR2 SVGAGI. The CDR3 length is 15 residues. CDR3 sequence (DNA): TGTGCCAGCAGTTACTCGAGGGGGGCAGGTCAGCCCCAGCATTTT. As protein: CASSYSRGAGQPQHF.

This sequence joins TRBV29-1 and TRBJ2-7, with D tentatively TRBD1 (6 bases). Per germline, CDR1 SQVTM and CDR2 ANQGSEA. The CDR3 is made up of 12 amino acids. V lost 6 bases and J lost 3, with 12 bases in between. The CDR3 DNA reads TGCAGCGTAAGGGGGTCTCACTACGAGCAGTACTTC. Residues: CSVRGSHYEQYF.

V gene TRBV5-8 combines with J gene TRBJ1-2, with unresolved D. Per germline, CDR1 SGHTS and CDR2 YDEGEE. V was trimmed by 4 bases and J by 4 bases, leaving 11 bases between them. The CDR3 spans 13 residues. The CDR3 bases are TGTGCCAGCAGCCCGGGATATTTCTATGGCTACACCTTC. Residues: CASSPGYFYGYTF.

This clone was seen once. The chain carries TRBV30 and TRBJ1-4; D call uncertain. Trimming took 0 bases from V and 5 from J, leaving 16 bases between them. The CDR3 is made up of 16 amino acids. CDR1 is GTSNPN, CDR2 SVGIG, per germline (reference sequence). In DNA, the CDR3 is TGTGCCTGGAGTGTAGGGAGTCGAGCTAAAAATGAAAAACTGTTTTTT. Translating gives CAWSVGSRAKNEKLFF.

The gene calls are TRBV28 and TRBJ1-2; unclear D gene. The CDR3 contains 13 residues. Germline V lookup: CDR1 MDHEN, CDR2 SYDVKM. V lost 3 bases and J 8 bases, leaving 13 bases between the germline ends. CDR3 loop: CASSFTARGGYTF. DNA for the CDR3: TGTGCCAGCAGTTTTACCGCCCGTGGAGGCTACACCTTC.

The chain has TRBV28 and TRBJ1-2; TRBD1 might be the D (5 bases). V was shortened by 4 bases and J by 4 bases, with 13 bases between the two germline ends. Germline CDR1 MDHEN, CDR2 SYDVKM. This CDR3 has 14 amino acids. DNA for the CDR3: TGTGCCAGCAGTTCGGCGGACACTCGCTATGGCTACACCTTC. It is translated as CASSSADTRYGYTF.

The gene calls are TRBV19 and TRBJ2-5; D perhaps matches TRBD2 (5 bases). This CDR3 region has 13 residues. Germline CDR1 and CDR2: LNHDA and SQIVND (reference sequence). Trimming cost V 3 bases and J 4 bases, with 9 bases left between them. The CDR3 nucleotides are TGTGCCAGTAGTATCGCAGGACTAGAGACCCAGTACTTC. This encodes CASSIAGLETQYF.